This TCR beta chain was identified during a study of vaccination and CD4 T cells after COVID-19. Overall study: Investigators drew the post-COVID samples a median roughly 99 days after diagnosis, with a range of 35 to 161.

Sequencing of DNA taken from cultured CD4+ T cells relied on the Oncomine TCR Beta short-read assay. TCRdb used MiXCR to reprocess the PCR reads, holding one entry per CDR3 protein. The table records about 3,500 distinct CDR3 sequences, roughly 30% of them present only once. The V and J ends lost 4 bases and 1 base respectively, with 8 bases between them. CDR1 is LNHDA and CDR2 is SQIVND in the germline V gene (reference sequence). The CDR3 has 14 amino acids. Of note for this clonotype: The antigen is undetermined.

Treatment noted: roughly nine-day PBMC culture with coronavirus spike peptide pools or control peptides (ViraFEST assay). This sequence was found in a human donor who had recovered from COVID-19. This rearrangement joins TRBV19 to TRBJ1-5; weak D call: TRBD1 (5 bases). Material: CD4+ T cells from blood, cultured in vitro. Here the CDR3 reads CASSSRGSNQPQHF. CDR3 bases: TGTGCCAGTAGTAGCCGGGGGAGCAATCAGCCCCAGCATTTT. The full variable domain, with the rest looked up from reference TRBV19 and TRBJ1-5, is DGGITQSPKYLFRKEGQNVTLSCEQNLNHDAMYWYRQDPGQGLRLIYYSQIVNDFQKGDIAEGYSVSREKKESFPLTVTSAQKNPTAFYLCASSSRGSNQPQHFGDGTRLSIL.